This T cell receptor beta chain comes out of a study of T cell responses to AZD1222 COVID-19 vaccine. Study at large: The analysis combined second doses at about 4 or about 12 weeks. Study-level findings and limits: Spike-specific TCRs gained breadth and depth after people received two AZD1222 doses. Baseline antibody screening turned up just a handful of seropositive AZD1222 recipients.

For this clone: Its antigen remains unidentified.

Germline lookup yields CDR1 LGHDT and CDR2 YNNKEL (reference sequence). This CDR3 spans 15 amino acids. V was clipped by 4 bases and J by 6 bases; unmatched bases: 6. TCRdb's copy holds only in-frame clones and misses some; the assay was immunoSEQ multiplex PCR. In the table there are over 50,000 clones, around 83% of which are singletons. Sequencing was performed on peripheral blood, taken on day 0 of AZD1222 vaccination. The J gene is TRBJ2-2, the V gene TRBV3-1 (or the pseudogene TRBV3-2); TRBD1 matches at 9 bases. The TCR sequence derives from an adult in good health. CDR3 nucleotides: TGTGCCAGCAGCCCCGACAGGGGGATCGCCGGGGAGCTGTTTTTT. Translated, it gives CASSPDRGIAGELFF.